This TCR beta chain was captured by sequencing in a study of T cell responses to AZD1222 COVID-19 vaccine. The wider study: The study pooled second doses at about 4 or about 12 weeks. General study findings and limits: Repertoire sampling happened only post peak T cell response.

Clones were sequenced by immunoSEQ multiplex PCR, and TCRdb holds only the in-frame ones, with some missing. This sample carries about 150,000 clones, 85% to 95% of them seen once, and the ten largest clones take more than 1.1%. For this clone: Antigen specificity is unknown.

In germline, CDR1 is LGHNA, CDR2 YSLEER. The V end was cut by 3 bases, the J end by 2 bases, with 18 bases between. The CDR3 is 17 amino acids. The source was peripheral blood, collected on day 0 of AZD1222 vaccination. This chain uses TRBV4-3 with TRBJ2-3; a weak D match, TRBD2 (6 bases). This receptor was obtained from an adult in good health. CDR3 residues: CASSHEPGLAHTDTQYF. DNA for the CDR3: TGCGCCAGCAGCCATGAGCCGGGACTCGCCCACACAGATACGCAGTATTTT.